The 8 T cell receptor beta chains presented below share a single source sample, sequenced in a study of response to subunit inactivated influenza vaccine. Each CDR3 protein gets one entry after TCRdb re-called the RT-PCR reads with MiXCR. The sample has about 500,000 distinct CDR3 sequences; 15% to 20% are singletons. The material was CD4+ T cells sorted from PBMCs, obtained less than 30 months after vaccination. The origin of the receptors is a man between 50 and 75 years old who received an inactivated influenza vaccine.

This clonotype showed up just a few times. This chain connects TRBV12-3 or TRBV12-4 to TRBJ2-7, with 10 bases aligning to TRBD1. This CDR3 region has 12 residues. With V trimmed by 8 bases and J by 6 bases, 4 bases remained unmatched. For the CDR3, the DNA is TGTGCCAGCGGGACAGGGGTGGGCGAGCAGTACTTC. Translation gives CASGTGVGEQYF.

This chain uses TRBV20-1 with TRBJ2-2, with D possibly matching TRBD1 (5 bases). The germline V gene encodes CDR1 DFQATT and CDR2 SNEGSKA (reference sequence). The CDR3 contains 14 residues. Trimming removed 1 base at V and 3 bases at J, with 9 bases between. CDR3 bases: TGCAGTGCTAGAGGACAGACTCACACCGGGGAGCTGTTTTTT. Encoded protein: CSARGQTHTGELFF.

The CDR3 sequence: CSAKAGWAGELFF. In nucleotides, the CDR3 is TGCAGTGCCAAAGCAGGGTGGGCCGGGGAGCTGTTTTTT. This chain uses TRBV20-1 with TRBJ2-2, with D possibly TRBD1 on 5 matching bases. Deletions cut 6 bases from V and 6 bases from J, with 14 bases between. CDR1 and CDR2 from the germline V gene are DFQATT and SNEGSKA (reference sequence). The CDR3 has 13 amino acids.

The chain is built from TRBV9 and TRBJ2-1; 7 bases fit TRBD2. The J segment lost 0 bases and the V segment lost 4 bases, leaving 4 bases of the junction unmatched. Per the germline V gene, CDR1 is SGDLS and CDR2 is YYNGEE. The CDR3 has 15 residues. For the CDR3, the DNA is TGTGCCAGCAGCTTACTAGCGTACTCCTACAATGAGCAGTTCTTC. Its protein is CASSLLAYSYNEQFF.

Ten or more counts support this clonotype. This rearrangement joins TRBV2 to TRBJ2-1; possibly TRBD2 for D (7 bases). The CDR3 consists of 13 residues. CDR1 is SNHLY, CDR2 FYNNEI, per germline. Trimming shortened V by 8 bases and J by 6 bases, and 14 bases separated the two germline ends. As DNA, the CDR3 is TGTGCCAGCTTGGGGGGGGCGCTCAATGAGCAGTTCTTC. This gives the protein CASLGGALNEQFF.

This chain uses TRBV6-1 with TRBJ2-4, with D tentatively TRBD2 (6 bases). The V gene's germline CDR1 is MNHNS and CDR2 SASEGT. The CDR3 runs 15 residues. V was trimmed by 8 bases and J by 1 base, leaving 15 bases between them. CDR3 amino acids: CASAGSGRAKNIQYF. The DNA of the CDR3 is TGTGCCAGCGCGGGGTCGGGGAGGGCCAAAAACATTCAGTACTTC.

This clonotype showed up just a few times. J is TRBJ2-7 and V is TRBV20-1; possible D gene TRBD2, 5 bases. CDR1 is DFQATT and CDR2 is SNEGSKA in the germline V gene (reference sequence). The CDR3 consists of 15 residues. V was cut by 1 base and J by 0 bases, with 13 bases left in between. CDR3: CSARGASPLSYEQYF. In DNA, the CDR3 is TGCAGTGCTAGAGGGGCTAGCCCCCTCTCCTACGAGCAGTACTTC.

The CDR3 region is CASSYWGTSSSYEQYF. Here the CDR3 DNA reads TGTGCCAGCAGTTACTGGGGGACGTCGAGCTCCTACGAGCAGTACTTC. The J gene is TRBJ2-7, the V gene TRBV6-2 or TRBV6-3; D possibly matches TRBD1 or TRBD2 (5 bases each). V was pared by 1 base and J by 0 bases, with 13 bases between. The germline CDR1 and CDR2 sequences are MNHEY and SVGEGT. The CDR3 length is 16 residues.